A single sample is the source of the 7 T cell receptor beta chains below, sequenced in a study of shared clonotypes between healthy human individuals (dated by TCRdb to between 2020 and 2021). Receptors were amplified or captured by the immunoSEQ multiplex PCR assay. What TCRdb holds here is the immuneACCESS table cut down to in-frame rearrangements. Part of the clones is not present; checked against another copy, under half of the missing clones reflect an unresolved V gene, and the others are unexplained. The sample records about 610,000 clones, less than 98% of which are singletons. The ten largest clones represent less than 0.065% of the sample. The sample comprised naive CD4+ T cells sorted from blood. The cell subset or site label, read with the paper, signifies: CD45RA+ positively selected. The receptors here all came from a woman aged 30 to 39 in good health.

CDR3 protein: CASSLASISYNEQFF. CDR3 in DNA: TGCGCCAGCAGCTTGGCTAGTATCTCCTACAATGAGCAGTTCTTC. J is TRBJ2-1 and V is TRBV5-1, with D hard to call. Germline values: CDR1 SGHRS, CDR2 YFSETQ. V lost 0 bases to trimming and J lost 0 bases, with 7 bases between them. The CDR3 is 15 residues long.

CDR3 region: CASMGEGWSSTDTQYF. The CDR3 coding sequence is TGTGCCAGCATGGGGGAGGGGTGGTCGAGCACAGATACGCAGTATTTT. This rearrangement joins TRBV2 to TRBJ2-3, with 7 bases that match TRBD2. Unmatched junction bases numbered 10, after V lost 7 bases and J lost 0 bases. This CDR3 comprises 16 residues. The germline V gene has CDR1 SNHLY and CDR2 FYNNEI.

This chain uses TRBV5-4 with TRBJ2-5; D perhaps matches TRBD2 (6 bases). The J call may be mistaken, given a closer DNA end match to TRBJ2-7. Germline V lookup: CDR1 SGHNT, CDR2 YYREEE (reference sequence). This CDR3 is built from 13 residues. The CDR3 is CASSPGPGDEQYF. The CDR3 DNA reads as TGTGCCAGCAGCCCAGGGCCGGGGGACGAGCAGTACTTC.

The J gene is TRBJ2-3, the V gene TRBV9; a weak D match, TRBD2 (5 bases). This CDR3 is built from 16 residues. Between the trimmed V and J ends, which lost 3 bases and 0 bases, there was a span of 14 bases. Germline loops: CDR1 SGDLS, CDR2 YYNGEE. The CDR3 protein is CASSAEAVLSTDTQYF. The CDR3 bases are TGTGCCAGCAGCGCCGAAGCGGTCTTGAGCACAGATACGCAGTATTTT.

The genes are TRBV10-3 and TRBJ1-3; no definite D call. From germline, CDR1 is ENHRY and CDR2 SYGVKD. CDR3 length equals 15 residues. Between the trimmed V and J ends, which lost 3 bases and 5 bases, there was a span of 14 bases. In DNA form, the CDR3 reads TGTGCCATCAGTGACGGAGGCTTTCGGAGAAACACCATATATTTT. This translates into CAISDGGFRRNTIYF.

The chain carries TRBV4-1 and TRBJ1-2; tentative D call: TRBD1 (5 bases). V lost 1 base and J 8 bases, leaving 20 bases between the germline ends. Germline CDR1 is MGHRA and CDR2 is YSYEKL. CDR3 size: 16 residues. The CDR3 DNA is TGCGCCAGCAGCCAAGTCCCGGGACCGGGAAAGAAGGGCTACACCTTC. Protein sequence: CASSQVPGPGKKGYTF.

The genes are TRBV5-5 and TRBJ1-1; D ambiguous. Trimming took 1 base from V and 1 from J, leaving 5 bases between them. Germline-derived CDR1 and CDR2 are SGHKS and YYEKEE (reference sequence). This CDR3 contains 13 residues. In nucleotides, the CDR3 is TGTGCCAGCAGCTTGACGGAGAACACTGAAGCTTTCTTT. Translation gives CASSLTENTEAFF. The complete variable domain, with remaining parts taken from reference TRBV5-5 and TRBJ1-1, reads DAGVTQSPTHLIKTRGQQVTLRCSPISGHKSVSWYQQVLGQGPQFIFQYYEKEERGRGNFPDRFSARQFPNYSSELNVNALLLGDSALYLCASSLTENTEAFFGQGTRLTVV.